Included here is one T cell receptor beta chain sequence, with context. This sample is drawn from a study of blood T cell repertoires in COVID-19. Across the study: Italy, Spain and the United States were the sources of the convalescent and acute COVID-19 samples. From T cells, B-cell-depleted T cells, or PBMCs came the material, which was cDNA or gDNA.

Source study methods: For nucleated cells, counts were estimated from reference gene primer amplification. Profiling relied on immunoSEQ multiplex PCR, and the TCRdb table lists in-frame clones only, not all of them. That table furnishes V, J and clone size, whereas the DNA furnished D and trimming. This table holds about 670,000 clones, about nine tenths found once. Between the trimmed V and J ends, which lost 10 bases and 0 bases, there was a span of 12 bases. This CDR3 has 13 amino acids. Germline V lookup: CDR1 MDHEN, CDR2 SYDVKM. This sequence was found in a young woman with acute or convalescent COVID-19. This chain uses TRBV28 with TRBJ1-1; no reliable D call. The specimen sequenced was peripheral blood. The DNA of the CDR3 is TGTGCCACCTCAGCGTTCATGAACACTGAAGCTTTCTTT. This codes for CATSAFMNTEAFF.